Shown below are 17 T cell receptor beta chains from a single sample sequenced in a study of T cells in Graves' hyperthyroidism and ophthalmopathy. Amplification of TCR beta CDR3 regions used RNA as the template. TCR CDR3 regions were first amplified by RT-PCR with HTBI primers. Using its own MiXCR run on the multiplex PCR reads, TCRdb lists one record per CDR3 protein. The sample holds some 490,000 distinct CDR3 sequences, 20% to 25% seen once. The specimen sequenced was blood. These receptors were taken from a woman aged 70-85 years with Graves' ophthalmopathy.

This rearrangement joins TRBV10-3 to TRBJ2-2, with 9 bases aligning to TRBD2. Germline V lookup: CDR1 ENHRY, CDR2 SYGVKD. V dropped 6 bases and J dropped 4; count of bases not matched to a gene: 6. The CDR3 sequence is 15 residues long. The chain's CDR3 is CAISSVTSGTGELFF. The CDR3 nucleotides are TGTGCCATCAGCTCGGTGACTAGCGGCACCGGGGAGCTGTTTTTT.

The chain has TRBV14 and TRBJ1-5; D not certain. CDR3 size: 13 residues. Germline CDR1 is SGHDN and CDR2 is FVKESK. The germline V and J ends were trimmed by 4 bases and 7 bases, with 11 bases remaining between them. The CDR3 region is CASSPLMGQPQHF. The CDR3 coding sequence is TGTGCCAGCAGCCCGCTGATGGGACAGCCCCAGCATTTT.

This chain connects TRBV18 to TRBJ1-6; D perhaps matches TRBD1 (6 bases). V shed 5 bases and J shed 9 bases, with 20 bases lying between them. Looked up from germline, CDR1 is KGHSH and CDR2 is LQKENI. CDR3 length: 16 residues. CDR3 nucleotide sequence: TGTGCCAGCTCATCCTCCGGGACAAAGGATTCTTCACCCCTCCACTTT. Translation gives CASSSSGTKDSSPLHF.

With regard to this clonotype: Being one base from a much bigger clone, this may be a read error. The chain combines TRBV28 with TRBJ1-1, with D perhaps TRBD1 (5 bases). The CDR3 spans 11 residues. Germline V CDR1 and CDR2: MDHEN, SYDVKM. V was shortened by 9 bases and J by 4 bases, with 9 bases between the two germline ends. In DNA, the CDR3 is TGTGCCAGTCAGGGATTCACTGAAGCTTTCTTT. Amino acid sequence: CASQGFTEAFF.

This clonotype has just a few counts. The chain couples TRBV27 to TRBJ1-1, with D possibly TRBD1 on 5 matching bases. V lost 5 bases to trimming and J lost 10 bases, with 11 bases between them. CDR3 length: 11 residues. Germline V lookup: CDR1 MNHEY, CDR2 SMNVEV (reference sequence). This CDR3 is CASSRAGLAFF. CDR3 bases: TGTGCCAGCAGTAGAGCAGGGTTAGCTTTCTTT.

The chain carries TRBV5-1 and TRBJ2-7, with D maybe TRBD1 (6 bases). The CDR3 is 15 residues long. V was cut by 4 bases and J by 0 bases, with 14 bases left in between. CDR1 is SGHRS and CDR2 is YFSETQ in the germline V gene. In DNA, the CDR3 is TGCGCCAGCAGCGTTGCAGGGGTCCCCTCCTACGAGCAGTACTTC. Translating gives CASSVAGVPSYEQYF.

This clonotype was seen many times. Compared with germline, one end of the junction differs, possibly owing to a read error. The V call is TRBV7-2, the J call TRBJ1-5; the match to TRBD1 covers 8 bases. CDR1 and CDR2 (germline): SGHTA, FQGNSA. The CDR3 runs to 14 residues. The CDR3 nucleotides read TGTGCCAGCAGTTTAGACAGGGGCCCGGAGCCCCAGCATTTT. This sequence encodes CASSLDRGPEPQHF.

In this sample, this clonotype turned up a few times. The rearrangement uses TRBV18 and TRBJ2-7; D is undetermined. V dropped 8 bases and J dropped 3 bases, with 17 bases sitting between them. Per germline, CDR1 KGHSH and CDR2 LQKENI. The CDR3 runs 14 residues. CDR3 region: CASQSNPGYYEQYF. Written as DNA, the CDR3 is TGTGCCAGCCAGTCTAACCCAGGTTACTACGAGCAGTACTTC. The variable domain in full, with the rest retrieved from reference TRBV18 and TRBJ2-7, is NAGVMQNPRHLVRRRGQEARLRCSPMKGHSHVYWYRQLPEEGLKFMVYLQKENIIDESGMPKERFSAEFPKEGPSILRIQQVVRGDSAAYFCASQSNPGYYEQYFGPGTRLTVT.

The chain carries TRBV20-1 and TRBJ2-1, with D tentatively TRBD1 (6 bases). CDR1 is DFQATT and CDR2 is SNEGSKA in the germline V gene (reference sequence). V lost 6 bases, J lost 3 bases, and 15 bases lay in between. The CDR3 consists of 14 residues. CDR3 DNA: TGCAGTGCCCAGATATCGGACAGCTACAATGAGCAGTTCTTC. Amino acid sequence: CSAQISDSYNEQFF.

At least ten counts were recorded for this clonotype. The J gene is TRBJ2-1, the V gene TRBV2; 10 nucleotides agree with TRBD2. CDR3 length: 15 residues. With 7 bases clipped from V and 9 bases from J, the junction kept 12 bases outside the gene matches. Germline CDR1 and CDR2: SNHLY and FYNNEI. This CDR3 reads CASKFGASGSLEQFF. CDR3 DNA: TGTGCCAGCAAATTTGGGGCTAGCGGGAGCCTTGAGCAGTTCTTC.

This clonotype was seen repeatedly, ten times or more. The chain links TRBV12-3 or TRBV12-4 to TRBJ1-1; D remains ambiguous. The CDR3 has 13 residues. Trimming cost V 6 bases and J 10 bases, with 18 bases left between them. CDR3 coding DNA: TGTGCCAGCAGCCGATCCGGGCCCGGGAGAGCTTTCTTT. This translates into CASSRSGPGRAFF.

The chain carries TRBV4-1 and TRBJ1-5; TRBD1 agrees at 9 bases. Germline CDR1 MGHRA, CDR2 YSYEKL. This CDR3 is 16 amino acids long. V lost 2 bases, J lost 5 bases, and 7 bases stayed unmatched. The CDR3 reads CASSQTLGTGYQPQHF. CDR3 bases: TGCGCCAGCAGCCAAACCCTAGGGACAGGGTATCAGCCCCAGCATTTT.

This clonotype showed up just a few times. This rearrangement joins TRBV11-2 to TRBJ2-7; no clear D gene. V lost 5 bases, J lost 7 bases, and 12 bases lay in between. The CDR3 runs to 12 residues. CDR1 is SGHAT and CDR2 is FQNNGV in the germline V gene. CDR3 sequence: CASSKHLLEQYF. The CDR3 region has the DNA TGTGCCAGCAGCAAACATCTTTTGGAGCAGTACTTC.

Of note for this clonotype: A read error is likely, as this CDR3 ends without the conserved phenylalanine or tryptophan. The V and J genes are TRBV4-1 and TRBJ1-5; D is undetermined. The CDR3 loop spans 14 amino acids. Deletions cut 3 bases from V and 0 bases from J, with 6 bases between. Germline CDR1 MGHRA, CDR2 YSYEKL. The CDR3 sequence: CASSQDLSNQPQHL. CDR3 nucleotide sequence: TGCGCCAGCAGCCAGGACCTTAGCAATCAGCCCCAGCATCTT.

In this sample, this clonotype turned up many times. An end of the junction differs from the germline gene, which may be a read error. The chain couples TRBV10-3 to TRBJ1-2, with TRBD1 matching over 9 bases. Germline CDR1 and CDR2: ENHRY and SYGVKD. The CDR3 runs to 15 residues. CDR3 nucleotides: TGTGCCATCACTGAGGGACAGGGCACTAACTATGGCTACACCTTC. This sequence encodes CAITEGQGTNYGYTF.

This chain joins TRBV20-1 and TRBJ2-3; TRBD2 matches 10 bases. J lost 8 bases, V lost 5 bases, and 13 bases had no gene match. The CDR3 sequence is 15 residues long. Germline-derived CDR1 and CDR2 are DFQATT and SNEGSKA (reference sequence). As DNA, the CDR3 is TGCAGTGCTGGGAGGCTAGCGGGAGTAGTTGGTACGCAGTATTTT. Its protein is CSAGRLAGVVGTQYF.

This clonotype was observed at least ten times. CDR3 nucleotide sequence: TGTGCCAGCAGTTACGCCCCGGAGGCCGGGGGGTCCACAGATACGCAGTATTTT. Encoded protein: CASSYAPEAGGSTDTQYF. The V gene is TRBV6-6, the J gene TRBJ2-3; 7 bases agree with TRBD2. V lost 2 bases, J lost 2 bases, and 13 bases stayed unmatched. Germline CDR1 reads MNHNY; CDR2 reads SVGAGI (reference sequence). The CDR3 spans 18 residues.